Included here is one T cell receptor beta chain sequence, with context. The germline V gene has CDR1 SGHDT and CDR2 YYEEEE. The CDR3 is 17 residues long. Unmatched junction bases numbered 13, after V lost 0 bases and J lost 5 bases. Clones were sequenced by immunoSEQ multiplex PCR, and TCRdb holds only the in-frame ones, with some missing. The table lists approximately 40,000 clones, around 85% of them singletons, with roughly two fifths in the top ten. These data are taken from a study of blood T cell repertoires in COVID-19. V usage is TRBV5-6 and J usage is TRBJ2-7; 8 nucleotides match TRBD2. Sequenced: peripheral blood. The TCR was taken from a man between 60 and 75 years old with active or convalescent COVID-19. DNA of the CDR3: TGTGCCAGCAGCTTGGGATTCGGAGCGGGAGTGAGCCACGAGCAGTACGTC. Its protein is CASSLGFGAGVSHEQYV.